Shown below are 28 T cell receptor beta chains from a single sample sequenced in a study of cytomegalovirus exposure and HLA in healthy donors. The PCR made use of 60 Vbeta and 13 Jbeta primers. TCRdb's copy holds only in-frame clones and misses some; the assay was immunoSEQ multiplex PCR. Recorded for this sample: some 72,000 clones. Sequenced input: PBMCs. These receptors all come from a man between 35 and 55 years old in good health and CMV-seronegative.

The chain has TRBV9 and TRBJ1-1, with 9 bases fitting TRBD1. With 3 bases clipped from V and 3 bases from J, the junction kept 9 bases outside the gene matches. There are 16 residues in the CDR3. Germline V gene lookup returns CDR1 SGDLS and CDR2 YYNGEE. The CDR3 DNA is TGTGCCAGCAGCGGGAACAGGGGGCTCCCAGACACTGAAGCTTTCTTT. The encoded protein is CASSGNRGLPDTEAFF.

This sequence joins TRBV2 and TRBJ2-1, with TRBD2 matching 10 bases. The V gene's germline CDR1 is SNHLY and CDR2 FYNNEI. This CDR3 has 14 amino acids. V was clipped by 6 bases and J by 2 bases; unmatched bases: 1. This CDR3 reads CASRLAGAYNEQFF. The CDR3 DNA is TGTGCCAGCAGGCTAGCGGGAGCCTACAATGAGCAGTTCTTC.

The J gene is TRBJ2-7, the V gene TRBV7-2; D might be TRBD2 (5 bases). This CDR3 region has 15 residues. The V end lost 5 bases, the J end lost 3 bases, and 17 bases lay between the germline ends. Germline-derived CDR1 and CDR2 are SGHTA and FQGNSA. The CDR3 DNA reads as TGTGCCAGCAGCCTGGACGCGGGCAGAGTCTACGAGCAGTACTTC. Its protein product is CASSLDAGRVYEQYF.

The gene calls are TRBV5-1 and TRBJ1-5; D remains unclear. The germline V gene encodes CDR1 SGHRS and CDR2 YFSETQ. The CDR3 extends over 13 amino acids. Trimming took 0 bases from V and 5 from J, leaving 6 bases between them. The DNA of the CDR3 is TGCGCCAGCAGCTTGGCTCCGGATCAGCCCCAGCATTTT. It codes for CASSLAPDQPQHF.

The CDR3 DNA reads TGTGCCAGCAGCCGAAGAACGGCCGGGGAGCTGTTTTTT. Residues: CASSRRTAGELFF. The V gene is TRBV6-5, the J gene TRBJ2-2, with D unclear. The CDR3 sequence is 13 residues long. V lost 6 bases and J lost 6, with 11 bases in between. Looked up from germline, CDR1 is MNHEY and CDR2 is SVGAGI.

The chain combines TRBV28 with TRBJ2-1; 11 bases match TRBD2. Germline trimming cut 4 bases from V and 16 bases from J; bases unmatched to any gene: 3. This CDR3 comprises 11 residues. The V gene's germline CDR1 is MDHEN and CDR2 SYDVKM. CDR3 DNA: TGTGCCAGCAGTTCCCTAGCGGGAGGTTTCTTC. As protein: CASSSLAGGFF.

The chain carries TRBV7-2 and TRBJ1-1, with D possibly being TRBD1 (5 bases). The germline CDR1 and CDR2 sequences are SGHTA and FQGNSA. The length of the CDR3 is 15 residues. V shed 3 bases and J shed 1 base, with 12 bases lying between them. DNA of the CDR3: TGTGCCAGCAGCTTCTTAGGGCAGGGGAACACTGAAGCTTTCTTT. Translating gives CASSFLGQGNTEAFF. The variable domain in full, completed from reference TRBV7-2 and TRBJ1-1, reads GAGVSQSPSNKVTEKGKDVELRCDPISGHTALYWYRQSLGQGLEFLIYFQGNSAPDKSGLPSDRFSAERTGGSVSTLTIQRTQQEDSAVYLCASSFLGQGNTEAFFGQGTRLTVV.

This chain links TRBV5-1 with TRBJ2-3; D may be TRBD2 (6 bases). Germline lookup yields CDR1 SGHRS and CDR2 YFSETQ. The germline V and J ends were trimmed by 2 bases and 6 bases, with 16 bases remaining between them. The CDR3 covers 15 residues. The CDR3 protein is CASSFDRRVVDTQYF. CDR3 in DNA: TGCGCCAGCAGCTTTGATCGGAGGGTGGTTGATACGCAGTATTTT.

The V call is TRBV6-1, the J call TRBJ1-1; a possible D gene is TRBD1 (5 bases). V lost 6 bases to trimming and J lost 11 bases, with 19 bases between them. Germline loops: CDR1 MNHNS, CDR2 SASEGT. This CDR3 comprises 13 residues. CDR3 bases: TGTGCCAGCAGCCTCCCCGGGGGGGTAATGGCTTTCTTT. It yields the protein CASSLPGGVMAFF.

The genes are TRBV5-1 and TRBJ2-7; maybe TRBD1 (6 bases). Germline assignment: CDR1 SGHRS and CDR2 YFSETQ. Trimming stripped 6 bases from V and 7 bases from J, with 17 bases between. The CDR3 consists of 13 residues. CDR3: CASTARDTGEQYF. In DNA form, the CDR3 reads TGCGCCAGCACCGCCCGGGACACGGGAGAGCAGTACTTC.

DNA for the CDR3: TGCGCCAGCAGCTTGGGGGGGCGCGTCAACACTGAAGCTTTCTTT. Translation: CASSLGGRVNTEAFF. V and J are TRBV5-1 and TRBJ1-1, with a weak D call TRBD1 (6 bases). The ends were cut back, 0 bases at V and 2 bases at J, with 11 bases in the middle. Germline lookup yields CDR1 SGHRS and CDR2 YFSETQ. This CDR3 spans 15 amino acids.

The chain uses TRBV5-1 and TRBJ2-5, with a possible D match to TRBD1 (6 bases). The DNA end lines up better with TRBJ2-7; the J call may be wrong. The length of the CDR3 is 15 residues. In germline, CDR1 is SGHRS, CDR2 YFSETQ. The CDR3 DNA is TGCGCCAGCAGCATCCGGGACACGAGCTCCTACGAGCAGTACTTC. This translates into CASSIRDTSSYEQYF.

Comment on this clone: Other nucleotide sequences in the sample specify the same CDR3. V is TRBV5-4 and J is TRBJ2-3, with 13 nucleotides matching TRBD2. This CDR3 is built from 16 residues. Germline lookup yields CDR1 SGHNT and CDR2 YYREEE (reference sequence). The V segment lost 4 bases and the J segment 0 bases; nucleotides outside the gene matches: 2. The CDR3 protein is CASSAGLAGSTDTQYF. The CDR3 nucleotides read TGTGCCAGCAGCGCGGGACTAGCGGGGAGCACAGATACGCAGTATTTT.

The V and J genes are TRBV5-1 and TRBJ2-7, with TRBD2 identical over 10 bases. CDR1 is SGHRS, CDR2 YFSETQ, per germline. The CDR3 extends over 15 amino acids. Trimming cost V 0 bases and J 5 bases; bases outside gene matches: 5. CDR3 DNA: TGCGCCAGCAGCTTGGTGGCTAGCGGGGGTAACGAGCAGTACTTC. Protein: CASSLVASGGNEQYF. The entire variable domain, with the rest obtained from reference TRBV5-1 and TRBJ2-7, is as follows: KAGVTQTPRYLIKTRGQQVTLSCSPISGHRSVSWYQQTPGQGLQFLFEYFSETQRNKGNFPGRFSGRQFSNSRSEMNVSTLELGDSALYLCASSLVASGGNEQYFGPGTRLTVT.

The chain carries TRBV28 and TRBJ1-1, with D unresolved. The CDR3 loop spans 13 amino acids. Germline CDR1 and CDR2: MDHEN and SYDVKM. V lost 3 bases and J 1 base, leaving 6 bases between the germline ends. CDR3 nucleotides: TGTGCCAGCAGTTTTAGGAGGAACACTGAAGCTTTCTTT. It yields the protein CASSFRRNTEAFF.

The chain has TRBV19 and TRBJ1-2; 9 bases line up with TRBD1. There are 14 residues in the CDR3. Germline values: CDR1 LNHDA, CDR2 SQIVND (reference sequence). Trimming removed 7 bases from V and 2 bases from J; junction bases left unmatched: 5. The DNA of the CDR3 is TGTGCCAGTACCCGGGACAGGGTGAACTATGGCTACACCTTC. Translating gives CASTRDRVNYGYTF.

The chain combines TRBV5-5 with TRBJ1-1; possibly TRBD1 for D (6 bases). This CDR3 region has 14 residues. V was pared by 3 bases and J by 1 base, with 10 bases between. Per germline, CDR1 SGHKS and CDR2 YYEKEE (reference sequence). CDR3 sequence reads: CASSSLGGNTEAFF. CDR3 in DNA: TGTGCCAGCAGCTCACTAGGGGGGAACACTGAAGCTTTCTTT.

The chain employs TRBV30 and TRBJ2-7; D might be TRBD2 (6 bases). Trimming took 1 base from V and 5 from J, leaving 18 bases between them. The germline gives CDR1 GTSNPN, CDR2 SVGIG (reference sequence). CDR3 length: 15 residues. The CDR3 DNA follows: TGTGCCTGGAGTGGTTTGGAGGGTCCTACCCACGAGCAGTACTTC. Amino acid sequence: CAWSGLEGPTHEQYF.

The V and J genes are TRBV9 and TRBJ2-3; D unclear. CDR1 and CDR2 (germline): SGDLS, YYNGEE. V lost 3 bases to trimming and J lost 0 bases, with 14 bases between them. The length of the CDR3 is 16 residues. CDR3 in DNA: TGTGCCAGCAGCGCCGCTCCAGCGTCGAGCACAGATACGCAGTATTTT. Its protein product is CASSAAPASSTDTQYF.

CDR3 sequence: CASSSGHSSTTNEKLFF. The CDR3 bases are TGTGCCAGCAGCTCCGGCCACAGCAGTACAACTAATGAAAAACTGTTTTTT. V and J are TRBV5-8 and TRBJ1-4, with no clear D. Trimming left V 3 bases short and J 0 bases short, with 15 bases between. This CDR3 comprises 17 residues. In germline, CDR1 is SGHTS, CDR2 YDEGEE.

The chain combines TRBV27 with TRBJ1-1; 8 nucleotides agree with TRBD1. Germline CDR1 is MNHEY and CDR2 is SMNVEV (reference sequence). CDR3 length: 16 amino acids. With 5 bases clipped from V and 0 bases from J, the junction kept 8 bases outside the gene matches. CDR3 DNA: TGTGCCAGCAGTCCTAGGACAGGGCTCATGAACACTGAAGCTTTCTTT. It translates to CASSPRTGLMNTEAFF.

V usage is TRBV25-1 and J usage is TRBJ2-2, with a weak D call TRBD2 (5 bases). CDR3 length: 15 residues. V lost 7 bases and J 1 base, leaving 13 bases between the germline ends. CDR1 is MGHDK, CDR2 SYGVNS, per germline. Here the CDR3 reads CASTPSGVNTGELFF. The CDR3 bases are TGTGCCAGCACTCCCTCCGGGGTGAACACCGGGGAGCTGTTTTTT.

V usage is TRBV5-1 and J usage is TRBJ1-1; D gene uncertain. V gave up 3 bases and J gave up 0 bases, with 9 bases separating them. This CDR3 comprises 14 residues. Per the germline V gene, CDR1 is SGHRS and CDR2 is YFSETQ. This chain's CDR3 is CASSSDGVNTEAFF. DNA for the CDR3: TGCGCCAGCAGCTCGGACGGGGTGAACACTGAAGCTTTCTTT.

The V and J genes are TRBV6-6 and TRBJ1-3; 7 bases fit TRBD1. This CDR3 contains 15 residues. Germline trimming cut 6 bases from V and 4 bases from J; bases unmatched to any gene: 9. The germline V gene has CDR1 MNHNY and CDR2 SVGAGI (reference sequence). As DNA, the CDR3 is TGTGCCAGCAGCCCCAGGGGGGAAAGAGGAAACACCATATATTTT. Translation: CASSPRGERGNTIYF.

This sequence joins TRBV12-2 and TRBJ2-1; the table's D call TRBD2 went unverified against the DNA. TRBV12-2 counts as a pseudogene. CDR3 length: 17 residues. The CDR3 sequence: CASRLGLGEGAYNEQFF. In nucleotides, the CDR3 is TGTGCAAGTCGCTTAGGCCTAGGGGAGGGGGCCTACAATGAGCAGTTCTTC.

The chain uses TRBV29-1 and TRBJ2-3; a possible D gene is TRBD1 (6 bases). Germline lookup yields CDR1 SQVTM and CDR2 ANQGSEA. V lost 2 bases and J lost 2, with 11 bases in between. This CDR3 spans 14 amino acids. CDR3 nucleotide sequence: TGCAGCGTTGAAACAGGGCTGGCCACAGATACGCAGTATTTT. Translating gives CSVETGLATDTQYF.

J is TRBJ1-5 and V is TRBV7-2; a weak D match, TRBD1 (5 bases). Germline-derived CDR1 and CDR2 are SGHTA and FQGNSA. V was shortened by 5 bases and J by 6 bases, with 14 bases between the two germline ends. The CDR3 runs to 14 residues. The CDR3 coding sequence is TGTGCCAGCAGCCCCAGGGTTGCAAGTCAGCCCCAGCATTTT. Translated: CASSPRVASQPQHF.

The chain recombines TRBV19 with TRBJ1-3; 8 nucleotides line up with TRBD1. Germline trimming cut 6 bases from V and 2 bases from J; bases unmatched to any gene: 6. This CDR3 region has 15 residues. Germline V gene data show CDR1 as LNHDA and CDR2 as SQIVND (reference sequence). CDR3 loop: CASRGQGSTGNTIYF. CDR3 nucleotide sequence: TGTGCCAGTAGAGGACAGGGATCAACTGGAAACACCATATATTTT.